This TCR beta chain derives from a study of control samples from healthy donors and cancer patients. Germline V gives CDR1 SEHNR, CDR2 FQNEAQ (reference sequence). The CDR3 totals 14 residues. The germline V and J ends were trimmed by 5 bases and 6 bases, with 16 bases remaining between them. The method was immunoSEQ multiplex PCR; TCRdb's version includes in-frame clones alone and lacks a portion of them. The profile shows about 77,000 clones, roughly 92% of them singletons. This sequence was found in a woman aged 55-70 years in good health. Source material: blood. V and J are TRBV7-9 and TRBJ1-1; D unresolved. The CDR3 reads CASSPSGRTAEAFF. CDR3 DNA sequence: TGTGCCAGCAGCCCATCGGGTAGGACCGCTGAAGCTTTCTTT. Combining the CDR3 with reference TRBV7-9 and TRBJ1-1 gives the whole variable domain DTGVSQNPRHKITKRGQNVTFRCDPISEHNRLYWYRQTLGQGPEFLTYFQNEAQLEKSRLLSDRFSAERPKGSFSTLEIQRTEQGDSAMYLCASSPSGRTAEAFFGQGTRLTVV.